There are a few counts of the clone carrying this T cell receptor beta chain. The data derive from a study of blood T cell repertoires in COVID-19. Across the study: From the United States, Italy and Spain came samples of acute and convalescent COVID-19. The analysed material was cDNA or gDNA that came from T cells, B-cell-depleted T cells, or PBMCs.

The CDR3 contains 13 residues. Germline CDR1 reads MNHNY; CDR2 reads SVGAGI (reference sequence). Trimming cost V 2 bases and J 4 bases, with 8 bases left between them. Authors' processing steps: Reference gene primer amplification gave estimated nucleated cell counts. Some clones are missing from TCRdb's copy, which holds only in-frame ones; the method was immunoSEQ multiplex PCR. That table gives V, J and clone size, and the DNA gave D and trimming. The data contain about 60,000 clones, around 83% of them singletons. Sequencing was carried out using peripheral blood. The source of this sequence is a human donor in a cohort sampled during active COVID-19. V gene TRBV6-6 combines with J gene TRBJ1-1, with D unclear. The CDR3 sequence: CASSYPIGTEAFF. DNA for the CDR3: TGTGCCAGCAGTTACCCCATCGGCACTGAAGCTTTCTTT.